The clone carrying this T cell receptor (beta chain) was counted between two and nine times. Germline V gene lookup returns CDR1 SGHDN and CDR2 FVKESK. This CDR3 has 16 amino acids. J was trimmed by 0 bases and V by 7 bases; bases with no gene match: 8. This entry belongs to a study of blood T cell repertoires in COVID-19. Assay used: immunoSEQ multiplex PCR; TCRdb lists only in-frame clones, some missing. The profile shows roughly 110,000 clones, around 92% of them singletons. The chain employs TRBV14 and TRBJ1-4; 7 nucleotides line up with TRBD1. The sequence was obtained from a man between 35 and 55 years old with active or convalescent COVID-19. Material: peripheral blood. CDR3 DNA sequence: TGTGCCAGCAACAGGGGAGGACGGGCAACTAATGAAAAACTGTTTTTT. Translated, it gives CASNRGGRATNEKLFF.